This TCR beta chain was documented in a study of cytomegalovirus exposure and HLA in healthy donors. Study information: A prior study identified some 100 million unique TCR beta sequences from 150 million to 200 million T cells.

On this clone: Other nucleotide sequences in the sample specify the same CDR3.

Healthy bone marrow donors made up the cohort. PCR amplification relied on 60 Vbeta primers (plus 13 Jbeta primers). The table came from immunoSEQ multiplex PCR; TCRdb's copy has only in-frame clones and leaves some out. The sample has about 69,000 clones; 74% are singletons. The germline V gene encodes CDR1 SGDLS and CDR2 YYNGEE. Trimming left V 0 bases short and J 0 bases short, with 4 bases between. The CDR3 spans 14 residues. The chain links TRBV9 to TRBJ1-3; D uncertain. The receptor was isolated from a woman in her sixties or seventies in good health and CMV-seropositive. The sequenced sample consisted of PBMCs. The CDR3 sequence is CASSVGSSGNTIYF. In DNA form, the CDR3 reads TGTGCCAGCAGCGTAGGGAGCTCTGGAAACACCATATATTTT.